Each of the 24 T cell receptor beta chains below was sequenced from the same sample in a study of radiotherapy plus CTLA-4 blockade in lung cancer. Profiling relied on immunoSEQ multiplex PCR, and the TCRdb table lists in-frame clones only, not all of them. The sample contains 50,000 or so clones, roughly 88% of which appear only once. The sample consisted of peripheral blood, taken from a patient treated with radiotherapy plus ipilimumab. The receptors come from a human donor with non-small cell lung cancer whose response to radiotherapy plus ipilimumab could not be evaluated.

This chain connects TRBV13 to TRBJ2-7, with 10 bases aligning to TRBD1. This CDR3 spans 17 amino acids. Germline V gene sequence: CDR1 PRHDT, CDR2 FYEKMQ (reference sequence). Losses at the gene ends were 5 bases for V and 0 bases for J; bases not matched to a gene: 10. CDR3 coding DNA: TGTGCCAGCAGCCGAGAGATGGGACAGGGGAGCTCCTACGAGCAGTACTTC. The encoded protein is CASSREMGQGSSYEQYF.

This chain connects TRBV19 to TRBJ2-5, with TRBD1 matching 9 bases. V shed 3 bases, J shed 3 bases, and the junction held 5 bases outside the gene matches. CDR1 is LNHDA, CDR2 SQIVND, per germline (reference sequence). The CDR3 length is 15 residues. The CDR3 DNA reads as TGTGCCAGTAGTATTAACAGGGGGCAGGAAGAGACCCAGTACTTC. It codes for CASSINRGQEETQYF.

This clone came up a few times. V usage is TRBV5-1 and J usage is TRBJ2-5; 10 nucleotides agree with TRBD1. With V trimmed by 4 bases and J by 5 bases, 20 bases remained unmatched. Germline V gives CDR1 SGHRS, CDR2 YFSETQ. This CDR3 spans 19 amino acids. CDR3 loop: CASSGDRGQGIGGGETQYF. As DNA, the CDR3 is TGCGCCAGCAGCGGAGACAGGGGGCAGGGAATTGGGGGAGGTGAGACCCAGTACTTC.

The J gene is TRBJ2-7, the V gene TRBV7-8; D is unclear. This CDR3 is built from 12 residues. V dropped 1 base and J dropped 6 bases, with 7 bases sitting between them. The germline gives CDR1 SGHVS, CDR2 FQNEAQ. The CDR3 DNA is TGTGCCAGCAGCTTAGTGTCAGTCGAGCAGTACTTC. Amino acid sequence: CASSLVSVEQYF.

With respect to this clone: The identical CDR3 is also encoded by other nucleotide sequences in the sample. The chain's CDR3 is CASSLGQGGQPQHF. In nucleotides, the CDR3 is TGTGCCAGCAGCTTAGGTCAGGGGGGTCAGCCCCAGCATTTT. The chain couples TRBV7-2 to TRBJ1-5; 7 nucleotides line up with TRBD1. The trim removed 1 base at V and 6 bases at J, leaving 3 bases unmatched. This CDR3 is built from 14 residues. Germline V gene lookup returns CDR1 SGHTA and CDR2 FQGNSA.

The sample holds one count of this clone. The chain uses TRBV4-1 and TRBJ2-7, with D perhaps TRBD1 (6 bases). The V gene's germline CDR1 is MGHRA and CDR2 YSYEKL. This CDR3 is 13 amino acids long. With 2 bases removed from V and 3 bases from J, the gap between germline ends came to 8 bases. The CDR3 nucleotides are TGCGCCAGCAGCCAAAAACAGGGCTACGAGCAGTACTTC. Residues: CASSQKQGYEQYF.

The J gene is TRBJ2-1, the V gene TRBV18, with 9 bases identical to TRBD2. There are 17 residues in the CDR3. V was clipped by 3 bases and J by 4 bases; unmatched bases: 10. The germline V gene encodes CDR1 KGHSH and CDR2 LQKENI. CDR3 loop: CASSPPMTSGTYNEQFF. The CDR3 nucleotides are TGTGCCAGCTCACCCCCCATGACTAGCGGAACATACAATGAGCAGTTCTTC.

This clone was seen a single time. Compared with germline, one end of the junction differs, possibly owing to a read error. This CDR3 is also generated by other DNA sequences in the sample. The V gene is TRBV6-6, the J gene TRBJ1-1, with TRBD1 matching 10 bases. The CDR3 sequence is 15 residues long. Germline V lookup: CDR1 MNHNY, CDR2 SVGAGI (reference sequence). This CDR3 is CASSSPDRGRGEAFF. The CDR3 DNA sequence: TGTGCTAGCAGTTCCCCCGACAGGGGGCGCGGAGAAGCTTTCTTT.

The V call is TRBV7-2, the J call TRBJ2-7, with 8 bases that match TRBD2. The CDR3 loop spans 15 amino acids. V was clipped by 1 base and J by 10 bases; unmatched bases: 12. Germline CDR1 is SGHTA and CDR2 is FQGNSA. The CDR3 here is CASSLGRGGGLEQYF. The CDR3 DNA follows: TGTGCCAGCAGCTTAGGTCGGGGGGGCGGGTTAGAACAGTACTTC.

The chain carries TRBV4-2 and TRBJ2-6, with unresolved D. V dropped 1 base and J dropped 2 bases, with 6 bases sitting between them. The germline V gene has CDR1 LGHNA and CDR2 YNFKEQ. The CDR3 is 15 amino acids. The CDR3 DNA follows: TGTGCCAGCAGCCAAGGTCTCGCTGGGGCCAACGTCCTGACTTTC. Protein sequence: CASSQGLAGANVLTF.

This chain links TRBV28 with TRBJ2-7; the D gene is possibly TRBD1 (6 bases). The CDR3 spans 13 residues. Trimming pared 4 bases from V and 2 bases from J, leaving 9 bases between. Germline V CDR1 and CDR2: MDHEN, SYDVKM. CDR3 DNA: TGTGCCAGCAGTTACAGGGTCGCCTACGAGCAGTACTTC. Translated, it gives CASSYRVAYEQYF.

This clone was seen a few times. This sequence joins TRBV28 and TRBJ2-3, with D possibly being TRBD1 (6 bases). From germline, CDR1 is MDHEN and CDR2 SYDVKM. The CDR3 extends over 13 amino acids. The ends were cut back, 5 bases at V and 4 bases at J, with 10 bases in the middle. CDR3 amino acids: CASSPPGADTQYF. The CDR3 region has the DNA TGTGCCAGCAGTCCACCAGGGGCAGATACGCAGTATTTT.

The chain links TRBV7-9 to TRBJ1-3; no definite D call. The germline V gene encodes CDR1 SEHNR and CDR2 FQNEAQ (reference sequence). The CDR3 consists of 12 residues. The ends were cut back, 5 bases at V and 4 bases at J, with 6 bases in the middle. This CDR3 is CASSDGGNTIYF. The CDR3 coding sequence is TGTGCCAGCAGCGACGGGGGAAACACCATATATTTT.

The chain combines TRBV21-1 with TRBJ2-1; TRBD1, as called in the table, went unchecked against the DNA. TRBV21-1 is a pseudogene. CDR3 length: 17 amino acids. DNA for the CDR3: TGTGCCAGCAGCAAAGATGAGGGGACAGGGCCGCGCTATGAGCAGTTCTTC. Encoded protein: CASSKDEGTGPRYEQFF.

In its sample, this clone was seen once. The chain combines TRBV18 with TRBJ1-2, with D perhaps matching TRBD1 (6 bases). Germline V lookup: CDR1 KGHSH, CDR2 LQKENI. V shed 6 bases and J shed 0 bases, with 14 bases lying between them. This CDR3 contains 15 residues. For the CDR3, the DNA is TGTGCCAGCTCGCGCAGGGGCCCCACTAACTATGGCTACACCTTC. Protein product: CASSRRGPTNYGYTF.

This CDR3 reads CASSHTDTQYF. In nucleotides, the CDR3 is TGTGCCAGCAGCCACACAGATACGCAGTATTTT. The J gene is TRBJ2-3, the V gene TRBV11-2; D not resolved. The CDR3 has 11 amino acids. Germline V gene data show CDR1 as SGHAT and CDR2 as FQNNGV. V lost 5 bases to trimming and J lost 2 bases, with 2 bases between them. Full variable domain (outside the CDR3, taken from reference TRBV11-2 and TRBJ2-3): EAGVAQSPRYKIIEKRQSVAFWCNPISGHATLYWYQQILGQGPKLLIQFQNNGVVDDSQLPKDRFSAERLKGVDSTLKIQPAKLEDSAVYLCASSHTDTQYFGPGTRLTVL.

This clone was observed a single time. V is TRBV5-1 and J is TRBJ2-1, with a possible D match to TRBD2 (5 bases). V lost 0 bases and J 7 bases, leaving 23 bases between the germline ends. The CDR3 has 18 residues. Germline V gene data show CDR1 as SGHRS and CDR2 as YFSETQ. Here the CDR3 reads CASSLVSRVGSPGNEQFF. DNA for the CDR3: TGCGCCAGCAGCTTGGTGTCCCGGGTGGGGTCCCCGGGGAATGAGCAGTTCTTC.

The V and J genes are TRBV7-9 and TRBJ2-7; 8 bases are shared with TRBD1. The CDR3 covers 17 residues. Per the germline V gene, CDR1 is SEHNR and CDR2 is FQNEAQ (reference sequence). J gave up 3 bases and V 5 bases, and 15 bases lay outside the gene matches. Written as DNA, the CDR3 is TGTGCCAGCAGCCCCAGACAGGGGAGGTTACTGAGCTACGAGCAGTACTTC. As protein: CASSPRQGRLLSYEQYF.

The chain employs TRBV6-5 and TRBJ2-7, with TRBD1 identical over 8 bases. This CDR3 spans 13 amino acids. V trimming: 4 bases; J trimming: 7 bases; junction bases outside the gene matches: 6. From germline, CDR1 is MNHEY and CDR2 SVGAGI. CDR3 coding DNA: TGTGCCAGCAGTTCCCAGGGGGCGGGGGAGCAGTACTTC. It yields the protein CASSSQGAGEQYF.

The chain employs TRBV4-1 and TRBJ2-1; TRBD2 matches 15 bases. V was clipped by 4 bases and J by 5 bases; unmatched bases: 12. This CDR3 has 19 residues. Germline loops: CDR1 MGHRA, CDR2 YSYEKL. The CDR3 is CASSPTRTSGRVIDNEQFF. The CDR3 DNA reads TGCGCCAGCAGCCCTACCAGGACTAGCGGGAGGGTCATAGACAATGAGCAGTTCTTC.

The CDR3 reads CASSRDRAGLSYEQYF. DNA of the CDR3: TGTGCCAGCAGTCGAGACAGGGCAGGTCTCTCCTACGAGCAGTACTTC. The chain uses TRBV27 and TRBJ2-7; 7 positions agree with TRBD1. V gave up 5 bases and J gave up 0 bases; unmatched junction bases: 10. The CDR3 has 16 residues. Germline CDR1 is MNHEY and CDR2 is SMNVEV (reference sequence).

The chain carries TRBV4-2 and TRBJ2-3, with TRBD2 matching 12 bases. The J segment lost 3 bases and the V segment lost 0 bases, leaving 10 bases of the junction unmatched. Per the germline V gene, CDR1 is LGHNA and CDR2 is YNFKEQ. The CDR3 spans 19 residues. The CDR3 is CASSQDWPSGGAETDTQYF. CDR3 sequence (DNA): TGTGCCAGCAGCCAAGATTGGCCTAGCGGGGGGGCGGAAACAGATACGCAGTATTTT.

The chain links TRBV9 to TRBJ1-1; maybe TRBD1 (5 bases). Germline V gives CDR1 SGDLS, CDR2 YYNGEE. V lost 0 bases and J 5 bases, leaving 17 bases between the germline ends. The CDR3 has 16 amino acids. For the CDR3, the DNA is TGTGCCAGCAGCGTAGGAAGCAGGGAAGGCGGTACTGAAGCTTTCTTT. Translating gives CASSVGSREGGTEAFF. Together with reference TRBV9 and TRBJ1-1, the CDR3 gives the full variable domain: DSGVTQTPKHLITATGQRVTLRCSPRSGDLSVYWYQQSLDQGLQFLIQYYNGEERAKGNILERFSAQQFPDLHSELNLSSLELGDSALYFCASSVGSREGGTEAFFGQGTRLTVV.

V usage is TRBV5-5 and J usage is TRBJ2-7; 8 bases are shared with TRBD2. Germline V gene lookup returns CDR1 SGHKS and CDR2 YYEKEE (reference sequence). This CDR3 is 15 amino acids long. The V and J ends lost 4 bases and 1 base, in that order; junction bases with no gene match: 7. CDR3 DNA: TGTGCCAGCAGCCCCTTCGGGGGGGCATCCTACGAGCAGTACTTC. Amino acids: CASSPFGGASYEQYF. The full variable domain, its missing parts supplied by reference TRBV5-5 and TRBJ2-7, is DAGVTQSPTHLIKTRGQQVTLRCSPISGHKSVSWYQQVLGQGPQFIFQYYEKEERGRGNFPDRFSARQFPNYSSELNVNALLLGDSALYLCASSPFGGASYEQYFGPGTRLTVT.